This TCR beta chain was profiled in a study of beta chain features in type 1 diabetes listed by TCRdb under 2018. With respect to the entire study: Mean age, gender distribution, total cell number and subset yield were not different between patients and healthy donors. The study compared the TCRB repertoires of sorted circulating CD4+ T cell subsets in recently diagnosed type 1 diabetes patients with those in matched healthy donors. Whereas all 28 donors provided naive and central memory subsets, regulatory and stem cell-like memory subsets were isolated from just 8 patients and about 8 healthy donors. A total of around 100 million sorted cells were examined across all samples, and RNA yield correlated strongly with the number of cells per subset.

Summary of the overall study and its limitations: The naive, central memory and regulatory TCRB repertoires appeared to resemble one another more closely among patients than among healthy donors. Patients with type 1 diabetes made fewer insertions and deleted more nucleotides at VDJ recombination sites, implying thymic rearrangement abnormalities. Shorter templates might have been favored by PCR, but patient and control samples were amplified and corrected together, so both groups would have been affected equally by any skew. In all four CD4+ subsets, TCRB CDR3 length was moderately but significantly shorter in type 1 diabetes patients. Sequencing cDNA rather than genomic DNA could over-represent highly expressing activated cells, although activation and CD3 levels did not differ between groups. Because small numbers of individuals were included in the HLA sub-analyses, any influence of HLA type on TCRB rearrangement was left unresolved.

Each donor gave one peripheral blood draw, about 100 mL on average, collected into heparinised tubes. A BD FACSAria II and a panel including CD45RO, CCR7, CD25, CD127, CD95 and CD27 were used to sort naive, central memory, regulatory and stem cell-like memory CD4+ T cells. Purity was above 95% for every sorted population. PBMCs were isolated immediately by Lymphoprep density gradient centrifugation and stained directly without culture. So that batch effects would be minimized, each experiment stained and sorted samples in pairs, pairing one healthy donor with one patient. The entire isolated RNA was reverse transcribed using the High Capacity cDNA Reverse Transcription Kit, and thus expressed TCRB transcripts were sequenced. Survey-depth immunoSEQ sequencing was performed on stem cell-like memory T cell samples, with an average of roughly 1 million total reads per sample. After sorted cells were lysed in RLT buffer, RNA was extracted with DNase-treated RNeasy Micro or Mini kits, with the choice depending on cell number. Each cell subset was processed separately to prevent cross-contamination, with patient and healthy donor samples processed together. TCRB sequences were amplified from cDNA with the immunoSEQ multiplex PCR, producing 87-bp fragments spanning the CDR3 region. Sequencing of the amplicons was done on the Illumina HiSeq platform. The authors processed their data as follows. PCR bias was computationally corrected using synthetic template baselines, reads within Hamming distance 2 were collapsed, and singletons that could not be merged were discarded. Reads were aligned against IMGT so that V, D and J genes, CDR3 length and insertions or deletions at six rearrangement sites could be assigned. Clonotype counts were normalized to sorted cell number within each subset before computing true diversity and Gini coefficients with the tcR R package. The overlap coefficient, calculated on TCRB nucleotide sequences, was used to quantify repertoire sharing. TCRdb provides this immuneACCESS table in a form limited to in-frame rearrangements. Some clones are lacking; in checked studies, under half of them reflect an unresolved V gene, and why the rest are absent is not known. From that table come the V and J calls and clone size; the DNA was used to work out D and trimming. Present in this sample are approximately 17,000 clones, just over 70% of which were seen just once. The top ten clones comprise 0.79% of the sample.

Comments on this clone: Its recognized antigen is unknown. No quality values exist for individual bases; no much larger clone is one base distant.

The specimen sequenced was stem cell memory CD4+ T cells from blood. The cell subset or site label of this sample denotes: stem cell-like memory CD4+ T cells. This TCR derives from a man aged 25 to 45 with type 1 diabetes.

CDR3 protein: CASSLRGTGVTDTQYF. The DNA is TGCGCCAGCAGCTTACGAGGGACGGGGGTAACAGATACGCAGTATTTT. The V gene is TRBV5-1 and the J gene is TRBJ2-3; the D gene is perhaps TRBD2, from 6 matching bases. The CDR3, cysteine through phenylalanine, is 16 amino acids long. The read is trimmed to its CDR3 DNA, 48 bases read in frame from base 1. CDR1 is given as SGHRS and CDR2 as YFSETQ, both from the germline V gene. The trim is 2 bases for V and 3 bases for J, with a gap of 16 bases between the germline ends.